This T cell receptor beta chain was identified in a study of T cells in Graves' hyperthyroidism and ophthalmopathy. Regarding the study as a whole: Ophthalmopathy stood apart from stable hyperthyroidism in a 13 V-J model.

Not enrolled were patients with uncontrolled infection, other autoimmune disease, pregnancy or lactation. The CDR3 has 12 amino acids. J lost 14 bases, V lost 5 bases, and 7 bases had no gene match. Authors of the study amplified TCR beta CDR3 regions from RNA transcripts. TCR CDR3 underwent first-round RT-PCR with the HTBI primer set. MiXCR was run by TCRdb on the multiplex PCR reads, yielding one entry per CDR3 protein. Among about 200,000 distinct CDR3 sequences listed, around 16% were seen once. Note on this clonotype: Antigen: not known.

Sequencing used blood. The chain recombines TRBV12-3 or TRBV12-4 with TRBJ2-3; 10 bases are shared with TRBD1. The receptor was derived from a woman aged 50 to 60 with Graves' hyperthyroidism. The CDR3 protein is CASSTDRGLWYF. The CDR3 nucleotides are TGTGCCAGCAGTACAGACAGGGGGCTTTGGTATTTT.